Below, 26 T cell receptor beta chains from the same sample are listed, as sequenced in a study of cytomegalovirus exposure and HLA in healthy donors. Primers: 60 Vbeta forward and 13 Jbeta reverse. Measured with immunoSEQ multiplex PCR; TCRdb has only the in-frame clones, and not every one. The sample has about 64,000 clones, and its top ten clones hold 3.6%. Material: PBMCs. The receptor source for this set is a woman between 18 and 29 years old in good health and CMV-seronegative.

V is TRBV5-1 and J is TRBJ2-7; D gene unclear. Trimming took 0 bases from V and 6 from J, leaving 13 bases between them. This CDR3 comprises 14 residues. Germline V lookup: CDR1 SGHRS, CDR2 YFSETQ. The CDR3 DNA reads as TGCGCCAGCAGCTTGGACCAAAACTCGGGCGAGCAGTACTTC. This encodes CASSLDQNSGEQYF.

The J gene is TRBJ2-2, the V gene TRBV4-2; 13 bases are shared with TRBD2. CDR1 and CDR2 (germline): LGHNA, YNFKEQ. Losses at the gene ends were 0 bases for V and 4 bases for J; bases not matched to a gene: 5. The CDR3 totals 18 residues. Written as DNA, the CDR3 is TGTGCCAGCAGCCAAGAGGGACTAGCGGGAAGGAGCACCGGGGAGCTGTTTTTT. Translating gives CASSQEGLAGRSTGELFF.

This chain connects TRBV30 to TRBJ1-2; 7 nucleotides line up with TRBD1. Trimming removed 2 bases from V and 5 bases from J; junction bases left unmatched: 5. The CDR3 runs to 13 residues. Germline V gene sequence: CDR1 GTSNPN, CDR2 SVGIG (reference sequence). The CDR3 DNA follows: TGTGCCTGGAGTAGGGACAGACCGTATGGCTACACCTTC. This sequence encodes CAWSRDRPYGYTF. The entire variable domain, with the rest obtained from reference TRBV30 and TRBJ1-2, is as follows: SQTIHQWPATLVQPVGSPLSLECTVEGTSNPNLYWYRQAAGRGLQLLFYSVGIGQISSEVPQNLSASRPQDRQFILSSKKLLLSDSGFYLCAWSRDRPYGYTFGSGTRLTVV.

The CDR3, as DNA: TGTGCCAGCAGCCTGTACAAGAACACTGAAGCTTTCTTT. Its translation: CASSLYKNTEAFF. J is TRBJ1-1 and V is TRBV9, with D unresolved. Deletions cut 4 bases from V and 1 base from J, with 8 bases between. Looked up from germline, CDR1 is SGDLS and CDR2 is YYNGEE. The CDR3 extends over 13 amino acids. The full variable domain, in which reference TRBV9 and TRBJ1-1 provide the parts outside the CDR3, is DSGVTQTPKHLITATGQRVTLRCSPRSGDLSVYWYQQSLDQGLQFLIQYYNGEERAKGNILERFSAQQFPDLHSELNLSSLELGDSALYFCASSLYKNTEAFFGQGTRLTVV.

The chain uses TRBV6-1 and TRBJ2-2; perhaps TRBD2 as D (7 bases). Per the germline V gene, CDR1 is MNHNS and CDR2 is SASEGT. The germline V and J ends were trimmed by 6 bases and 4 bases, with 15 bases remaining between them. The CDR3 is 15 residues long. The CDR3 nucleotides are TGTGCCAGCAGGAGGGGGGGGGAGATCACCGGGGAGCTGTTTTTT. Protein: CASRRGGEITGELFF.

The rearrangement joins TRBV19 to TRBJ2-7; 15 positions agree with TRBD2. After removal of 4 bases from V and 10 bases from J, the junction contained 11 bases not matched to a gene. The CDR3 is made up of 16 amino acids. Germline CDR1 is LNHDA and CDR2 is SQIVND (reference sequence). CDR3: CASSRLPGLAGGIQYF. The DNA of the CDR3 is TGTGCCAGTAGTAGGCTACCGGGACTAGCGGGAGGTATTCAGTACTTC.

This chain's CDR3 is CASSLGQFVRREQYF. The DNA of the CDR3 is TGTGCCAGCAGCTTGGGACAGTTCGTACGAAGGGAGCAGTACTTC. The chain is built from TRBV5-5 and TRBJ2-7; TRBD1 might be the D (5 bases). Trimming removed 0 bases from V and 7 bases from J, with 17 bases in between. This CDR3 contains 15 residues. Germline CDR1 is SGHKS and CDR2 is YYEKEE (reference sequence).

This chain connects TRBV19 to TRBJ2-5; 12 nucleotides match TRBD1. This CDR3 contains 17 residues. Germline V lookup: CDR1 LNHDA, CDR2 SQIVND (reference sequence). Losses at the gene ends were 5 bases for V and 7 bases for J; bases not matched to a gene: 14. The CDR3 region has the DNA TGTGCCAGTAGTCAACCCGGGACAGGGGGCTATCTTGGGACCCAGTACTTC. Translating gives CASSQPGTGGYLGTQYF.

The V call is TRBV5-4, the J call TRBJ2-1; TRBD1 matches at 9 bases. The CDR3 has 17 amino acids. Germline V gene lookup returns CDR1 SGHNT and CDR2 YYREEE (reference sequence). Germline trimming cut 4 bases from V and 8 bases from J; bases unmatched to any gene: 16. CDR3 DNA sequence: TGTGCCAGCAGCCGGGTCCAAGGGACAGGGAAAATCGATGAGCAGTTCTTC. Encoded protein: CASSRVQGTGKIDEQFF.

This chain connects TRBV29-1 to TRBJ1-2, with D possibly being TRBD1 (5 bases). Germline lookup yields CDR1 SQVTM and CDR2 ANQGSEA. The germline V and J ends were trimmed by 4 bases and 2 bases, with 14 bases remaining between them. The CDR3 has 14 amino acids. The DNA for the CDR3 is TGCAGCGTTGTGGGGGGGGAGAGGAACTATGGCTACACCTTC. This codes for CSVVGGERNYGYTF. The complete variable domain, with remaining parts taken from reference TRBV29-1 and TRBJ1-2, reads SAVISQKPSRDICQRGTSLTIQCQVDSQVTMMFWYRQQPGQSLTLIATANQGSEATYESGFVIDKFPISRPNLTFSTLTVSNMSPEDSSIYLCSVVGGERNYGYTFGSGTRLTVV.

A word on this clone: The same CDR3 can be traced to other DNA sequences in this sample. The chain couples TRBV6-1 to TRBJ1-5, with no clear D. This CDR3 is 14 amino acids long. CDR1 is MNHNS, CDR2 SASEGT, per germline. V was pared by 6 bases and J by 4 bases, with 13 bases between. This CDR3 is CASSEGQGNQPQHF. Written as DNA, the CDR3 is TGTGCCAGCAGCGAGGGCCAAGGGAATCAGCCCCAGCATTTT.

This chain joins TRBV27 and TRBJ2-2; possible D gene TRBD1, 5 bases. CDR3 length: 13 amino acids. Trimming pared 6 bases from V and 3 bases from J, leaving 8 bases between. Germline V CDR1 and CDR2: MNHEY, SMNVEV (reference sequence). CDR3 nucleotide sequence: TGTGCCAGCAGCGACAGTTACACCGGGGAGCTGTTTTTT. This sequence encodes CASSDSYTGELFF.

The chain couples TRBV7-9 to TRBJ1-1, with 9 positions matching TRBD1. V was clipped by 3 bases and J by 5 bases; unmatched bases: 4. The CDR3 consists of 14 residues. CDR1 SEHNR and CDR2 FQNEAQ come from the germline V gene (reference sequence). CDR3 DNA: TGTGCCAGCAGCTTCGGGACAGGGAGAACTGAAGCTTTCTTT. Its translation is CASSFGTGRTEAFF. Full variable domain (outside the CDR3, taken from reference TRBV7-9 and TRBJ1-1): DTGVSQNPRHKITKRGQNVTFRCDPISEHNRLYWYRQTLGQGPEFLTYFQNEAQLEKSRLLSDRFSAERPKGSFSTLEIQRTEQGDSAMYLCASSFGTGRTEAFFGQGTRLTVV.

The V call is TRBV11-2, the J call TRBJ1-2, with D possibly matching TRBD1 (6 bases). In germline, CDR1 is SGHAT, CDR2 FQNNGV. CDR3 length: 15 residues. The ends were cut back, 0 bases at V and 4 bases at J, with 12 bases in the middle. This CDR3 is CASSLDPGQSYGYTF. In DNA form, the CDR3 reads TGTGCCAGCAGCTTAGATCCCGGACAGAGCTATGGCTACACCTTC.

The CDR3 nucleotides are TGCGCCAGCAGCCAACCGGGACAGGGAACCTATGGCTACACCTTC. Translating it yields CASSQPGQGTYGYTF. The chain uses TRBV5-1 and TRBJ1-2, with 9 bases matching TRBD1. CDR3 length: 15 amino acids. The V gene end was trimmed by 4 bases and the J gene end by 4 bases; junction bases not matched to a gene: 8. CDR1 SGHRS and CDR2 YFSETQ come from the germline V gene.

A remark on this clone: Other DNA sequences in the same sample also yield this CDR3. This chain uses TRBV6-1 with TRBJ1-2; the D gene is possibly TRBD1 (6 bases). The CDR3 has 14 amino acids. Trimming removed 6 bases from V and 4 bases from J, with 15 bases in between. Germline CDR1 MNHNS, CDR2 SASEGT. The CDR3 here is CASSPREGGYGYTF. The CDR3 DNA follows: TGTGCCAGCAGCCCCCGGGAGGGGGGCTATGGCTACACCTTC.

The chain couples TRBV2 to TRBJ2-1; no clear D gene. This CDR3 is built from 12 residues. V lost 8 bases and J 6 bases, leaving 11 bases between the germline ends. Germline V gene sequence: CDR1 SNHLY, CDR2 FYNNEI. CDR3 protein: CASGLRPNEQFF. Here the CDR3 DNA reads TGTGCCAGCGGGCTTCGACCCAATGAGCAGTTCTTC. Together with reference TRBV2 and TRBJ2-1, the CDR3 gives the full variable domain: EPEVTQTPSHQVTQMGQEVILRCVPISNHLYFYWYRQILGQKVEFLVSFYNNEISEKSEIFDDQFSVERPDGSNFTLKIRSTKLEDSAMYFCASGLRPNEQFFGPGTRLTVL.

CDR3 nucleotides: TGTGCCAGCAAGCCAAATTCCTACAATGAGCAGTTCTTC. It yields the protein CASKPNSYNEQFF. This chain uses TRBV25-1 with TRBJ2-1, with unresolved D. Looked up from germline, CDR1 is MGHDK and CDR2 is SYGVNS. The V end lost 7 bases, the J end lost 1 base, and 8 bases lay between the germline ends. The CDR3 length is 13 residues. Full variable domain (missing parts from reference TRBV25-1 and TRBJ2-1): EADIYQTPRYLVIGTGKKITLECSQTMGHDKMYWYQQDPGMELHLIHYSYGVNSTEKGDLSSESTVSRIRTEHFPLTLESARPSHTSQYLCASKPNSYNEQFFGPGTRLTVL.

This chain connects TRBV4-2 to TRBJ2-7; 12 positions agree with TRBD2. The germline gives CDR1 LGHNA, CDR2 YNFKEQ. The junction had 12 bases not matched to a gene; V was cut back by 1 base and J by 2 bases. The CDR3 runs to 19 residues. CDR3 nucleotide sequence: TGTGCCAGCAGCCAAGGATTTCTAGCGGGAGGGGAAGCCCCCTACGAGCAGTACTTC. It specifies CASSQGFLAGGEAPYEQYF.

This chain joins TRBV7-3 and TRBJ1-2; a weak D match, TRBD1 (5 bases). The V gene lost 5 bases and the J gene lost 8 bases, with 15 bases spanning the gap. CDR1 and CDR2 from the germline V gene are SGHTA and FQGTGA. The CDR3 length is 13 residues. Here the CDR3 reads CASSPQGGDGYTF. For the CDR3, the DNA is TGTGCCAGCAGCCCCCAGGGAGGGGACGGCTACACCTTC.

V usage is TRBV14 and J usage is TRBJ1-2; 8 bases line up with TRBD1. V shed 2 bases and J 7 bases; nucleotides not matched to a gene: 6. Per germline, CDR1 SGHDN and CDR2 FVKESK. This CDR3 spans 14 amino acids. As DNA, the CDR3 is TGTGCCAGCAGCCAATCGACAGGGGTGATTGGCTACACCTTC. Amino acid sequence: CASSQSTGVIGYTF.

The CDR3 bases are TGTGCCAGTAGTATGCGACCGGGGGGCGCGAGCAACGAGCAGTACTTC. The encoded protein is CASSMRPGGASNEQYF. The chain carries TRBV19 and TRBJ2-7; D is possibly TRBD2 (7 bases). The CDR3 covers 16 residues. V was pared by 3 bases and J by 5 bases, with 20 bases between. Germline-derived CDR1 and CDR2 are LNHDA and SQIVND (reference sequence).

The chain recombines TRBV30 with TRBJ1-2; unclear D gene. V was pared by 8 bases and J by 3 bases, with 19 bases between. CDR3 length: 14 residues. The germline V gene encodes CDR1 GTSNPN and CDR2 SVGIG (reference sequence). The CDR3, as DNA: TGTGCCCGAGGGAGGTTAGGCCTGGACTATGGCTACACCTTC. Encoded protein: CARGRLGLDYGYTF.

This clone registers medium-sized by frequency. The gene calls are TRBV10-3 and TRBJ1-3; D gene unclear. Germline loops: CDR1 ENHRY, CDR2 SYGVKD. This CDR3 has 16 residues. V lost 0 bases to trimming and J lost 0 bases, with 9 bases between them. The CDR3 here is CAISESSQLSGNTIYF. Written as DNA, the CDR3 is TGTGCCATCAGTGAGTCGAGCCAACTCTCTGGAAACACCATATATTTT.

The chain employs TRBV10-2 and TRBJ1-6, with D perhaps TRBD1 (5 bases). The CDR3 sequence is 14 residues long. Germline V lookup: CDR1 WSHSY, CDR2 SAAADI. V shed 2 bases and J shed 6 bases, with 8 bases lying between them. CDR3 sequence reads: CASSEAGRNSPLHF. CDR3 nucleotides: TGCGCCAGCAGTGAGGCAGGGCGTAATTCACCCCTCCACTTT.

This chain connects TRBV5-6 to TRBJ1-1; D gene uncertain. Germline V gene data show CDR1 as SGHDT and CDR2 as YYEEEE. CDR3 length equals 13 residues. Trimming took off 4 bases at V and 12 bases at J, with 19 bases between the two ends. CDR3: CASSLWGGDETFF. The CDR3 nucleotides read TGTGCCAGCAGCCTGTGGGGAGGTGATGAGACTTTCTTT. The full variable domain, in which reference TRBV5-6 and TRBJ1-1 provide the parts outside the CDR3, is DAGVTQSPTHLIKTRGQQVTLRCSPKSGHDTVSWYQQALGQGPQFIFQYYEEEERQRGNFPDRFSGHQFPNYSSELNVNALLLGDSALYLCASSLWGGDETFFGQGTRLTVV.